The subject of this entry is one T cell receptor (beta chain). Every contributor of samples was a Caucasian grown-up residing in Nashville, Tennessee. The data were obtained in a study of shared clonotypes between healthy human individuals. Germline values: CDR1 WNHNN, CDR2 SYGVQD (reference sequence). CDR3 length equals 15 residues. V shed 8 bases and J shed 0 bases, with 15 bases lying between them. Over several immunoSEQ plates, each subset's genomic DNA was distributed in even portions. Some clones are missing from TCRdb's copy, which holds only in-frame ones; the method was immunoSEQ multiplex PCR. Of some 2 million clones detected, approximately 95% appear once; the ten largest clones hold 0.1% to 0.15%.

The receptor comes from a man aged 18 to 30 in good health. Sequenced input: naive CD4+ T cells sorted from blood. Subset of the sample: CD45RA+ positively selected. The chain employs TRBV10-1 and TRBJ2-3; D gene unclear. The CDR3 protein is CASFGRNLSTDTQYF. The CDR3 DNA follows: TGCGCCAGCTTTGGACGGAACCTTAGCACAGATACGCAGTATTTT.